The next 14 T cell receptor beta chains were all read from a single sample in a study of molecular identifiers for immune sequencing clone quantification. TCRdb re-called the PCR reads with MiXCR, one entry per CDR3 protein. The repertoire includes about 300,000 distinct CDR3 sequences, about a fifth of them detected once, and approximately 0.85% sits in the top ten. The sequenced material came from naive CD8+ T cells from blood, with Jurkat cell RNA spiked in. Stated subset: FACS-sorted CD8+CD4-CCR7+CD45RA+ naive T cells. These receptors originate from a human donor in good health. Some libraries in this study had Jurkat cell RNA spiked in.

This clonotype was counted at least ten times. The genes are TRBV25-1 and TRBJ1-5; no definite D call. Germline CDR1 and CDR2: MGHDK and SYGVNS. With 1 base removed from V and 4 bases from J, the gap between germline ends came to 11 bases. The CDR3 is 15 residues long. CDR3 bases: TGTGCCAGCAGTGAATCCGCGTCAGCGAATCAGCCCCAGCATTTT. Translated: CASSESASANQPQHF.

In its sample, this clonotype was seen many times. V is TRBV9 and J is TRBJ2-7; the D is unclear. Germline lookup yields CDR1 SGDLS and CDR2 YYNGEE. The CDR3 consists of 14 residues. Trimming left V 4 bases short and J 4 bases short, with 15 bases between. CDR3 coding DNA: TGTGCCAGCAGCCCGTTTGGGGAAAGTTACGAGCAGTACTTC. Encoded protein: CASSPFGESYEQYF.

Many counts were recorded for this clonotype. V and J are TRBV13 and TRBJ1-1; 8 positions agree with TRBD1. This CDR3 spans 15 amino acids. CDR1 is PRHDT, CDR2 FYEKMQ, per germline (reference sequence). The V and J ends lost 4 bases and 4 bases, in that order; junction bases with no gene match: 8. CDR3 amino acids: CASSWGQERSTEAFF. The CDR3 DNA is TGTGCCAGCAGCTGGGGACAGGAAAGGAGCACTGAAGCTTTCTTT.

This clonotype was observed at least ten times. This CDR3 reads CSASSGSDSYTDTQYF. In DNA, the CDR3 is TGCAGTGCTAGCAGTGGCAGTGACTCGTACACAGATACGCAGTATTTT. The V call is TRBV20-1, the J call TRBJ2-3, with D unclear. Germline V gene lookup returns CDR1 DFQATT and CDR2 SNEGSKA (reference sequence). The CDR3 contains 16 residues. Trimming cost V 3 bases and J 2 bases, with 18 bases left between them.

This clonotype was recorded many times. In DNA form, the CDR3 reads TGTGCCAGCAGCCCCGAGTCCCCCGGCGGGACTGAAGCTTTCTTT. It yields the protein CASSPESPGGTEAFF. This chain joins TRBV7-2 and TRBJ1-1; no reliable D call. This CDR3 has 15 residues. Germline V gives CDR1 SGHTA, CDR2 FQGNSA. V gave up 5 bases and J gave up 5 bases, with 18 bases separating them. Based on the CDR3 plus reference TRBV7-2 and TRBJ1-1, the full variable domain is GAGVSQSPSNKVTEKGKDVELRCDPISGHTALYWYRQSLGQGLEFLIYFQGNSAPDKSGLPSDRFSAERTGGSVSTLTIQRTQQEDSAVYLCASSPESPGGTEAFFGQGTRLTVV.

The genes are TRBV3-1 and TRBJ2-1; TRBD1 matches 7 bases. The germline V gene has CDR1 LGHDT and CDR2 YNNKEL (reference sequence). The CDR3 runs to 15 residues. Germline trimming cut 1 base from V and 7 bases from J; bases unmatched to any gene: 7. CDR3 in DNA: TGTGCCAGCAGCCAAGGGCAGGGGGATGGGAATGAGCAGTTCTTC. This codes for CASSQGQGDGNEQFF.

This clonotype has a count of ten or more. V is TRBV7-9 and J is TRBJ1-5, with D perhaps TRBD1 (6 bases). Trimming stripped 0 bases from V and 4 bases from J, with 13 bases between. Per germline, CDR1 SEHNR and CDR2 FQNEAQ (reference sequence). CDR3 length equals 16 residues. CDR3 sequence reads: CASSLAGGGKNQPQHF. CDR3 bases: TGTGCCAGCAGCTTAGCAGGGGGGGGGAAGAATCAGCCCCAGCATTTT.

V is TRBV18 and J is TRBJ1-1; a weak D match, TRBD1 (5 bases). Trimming took 0 bases from V and 3 from J, leaving 20 bases between them. The CDR3 is 18 amino acids. Germline values: CDR1 KGHSH, CDR2 LQKENI. This CDR3 is CASSPPPENSWGYTEAFF. The CDR3 region has the DNA TGTGCCAGCTCACCACCGCCGGAGAACTCTTGGGGGTACACTGAAGCTTTCTTT. Full variable domain (remainder filled in from reference TRBV18 and TRBJ1-1): NAGVMQNPRHLVRRRGQEARLRCSPMKGHSHVYWYRQLPEEGLKFMVYLQKENIIDESGMPKERFSAEFPKEGPSILRIQQVVRGDSAAYFCASSPPPENSWGYTEAFFGQGTRLTVV.

This clonotype was recorded at least ten times. This chain uses TRBV7-9 with TRBJ2-7, with 7 bases matching TRBD1. The CDR3 spans 16 residues. J gave up 0 bases and V 1 base, and 6 bases lay outside the gene matches. In germline, CDR1 is SEHNR, CDR2 FQNEAQ (reference sequence). For the CDR3, the DNA is TGTGCCAGCAGCTTAGGCCAGACAGGGAGCTCCTACGAGCAGTACTTC. It yields the protein CASSLGQTGSSYEQYF.

The gene calls are TRBV19 and TRBJ2-3; 9 bases line up with TRBD1. V trimming: 5 bases; J trimming: 3 bases; junction bases outside the gene matches: 6. Germline V gives CDR1 LNHDA, CDR2 SQIVND (reference sequence). This CDR3 spans 15 amino acids. The CDR3 sequence is CASSSEDRGTDTQYF. The CDR3 DNA follows: TGTGCCAGTAGTTCTGAGGACAGGGGAACAGATACGCAGTATTTT.

Details on this clonotype: This may be a read error: a much more frequent sequence differs by one nucleotide. The chain carries TRBV13 and TRBJ2-4; D ambiguous. This CDR3 spans 16 amino acids. Looked up from germline, CDR1 is PRHDT and CDR2 is FYEKMQ (reference sequence). V lost 0 bases to trimming and J lost 0 bases, with 9 bases between them. In DNA, the CDR3 is TGTGCCAGCAGCTTAGGCGGGCATCTAGCCAAAAACATTCAGTACTTC. Encoded protein: CASSLGGHLAKNIQYF.

As to this clonotype: Since a much larger clone is just one base distant, this may be a read error. This sequence joins TRBV28 and TRBJ1-1, with D maybe TRBD1 (5 bases). The ends were cut back, 5 bases at V and 2 bases at J, with 15 bases in the middle. The germline V gene encodes CDR1 MDHEN and CDR2 SYDVKM. The CDR3 covers 15 residues. CDR3 sequence (DNA): TGTGCCAGCAGTCAGGGACGGCTCATAAACACTGAAGCTTTCTTT. Translation gives CASSQGRLINTEAFF.

The CDR3 DNA reads as TGTGCCACCAGTGATTTGACAGGGGCGTCCTACAATGAGCAGTTCTTC. It encodes CATSDLTGASYNEQFF. The chain employs TRBV24-1 and TRBJ2-1, with 7 positions matching TRBD1. This CDR3 is built from 16 residues. The ends lost 0 bases at V and 1 base at J; junction bases unmatched: 2. The germline CDR1 and CDR2 sequences are KGHDR and SFDVKD.

This clonotype was seen ten or more times. V usage is TRBV5-4 and J usage is TRBJ2-7, with TRBD1 matching 9 bases. The CDR3 is 14 amino acids. Germline V gives CDR1 SGHNT, CDR2 YYREEE (reference sequence). Trimming at V came to 7 bases and at J to 2 bases, leaving 7 bases not matched to a gene. DNA of the CDR3: TGTGCCAGCGGGATGGACAGGGGCCCCTACGAGCAGTACTTC. This encodes CASGMDRGPYEQYF.